A selection of T cell receptor beta chains follows, all from one sample in a study of OX40 agonist ivuxolimab in advanced cancers. Only in-frame clones appear in the TCRdb table, and some are missing; sequencing was by immunoSEQ multiplex PCR. The repertoire holds almost 80,000 clones, with 87% as singletons. The specimen was CD4+ or CD8+ T cells sorted from blood, collected in a trial of the OX40 agonist ivuxolimab. The source of these receptors is an adult with an advanced solid tumor such as melanoma, head and neck, liver or kidney cancer. Each CDR3 is given with its conserved first and last residue. The D gene is left open where the match is weak. Some rows mark clone size as missing; the rest say once, few, many or name a class of expanded clone.

D	V	length	J	size	DNA	CDR3
TRBD1	TRBV5-6	15	TRBJ2-7	.	TGTGCCAGCAGCTTGCCCAGGACAGGGTCGTACGAGCAGTACTTC	CASSLPRTGSYEQYF
TRBD2	TRBV27	14	TRBJ2-7	few	TGTGCCAGCAGGTCACTAGCGGGAGGATCCGAGCAGTACTTC	CASRSLAGGSEQYF
.	TRBV4-1	14	TRBJ2-7	.	TGCGCCAGCAGCCAAGCGCAGGGTAACTACGAGCAGTACTTC	CASSQAQGNYEQYF
.	TRBV28	15	TRBJ1-6	.	TGTGCCAGCAGTTCACCCGGGCCTATTAATTCACCCCTCCACTTT	CASSSPGPINSPLHF
.	TRBV11-1	15	TRBJ2-7	.	TGTGCCAGCAGCTTAGTGGGGGATCACTCCTACGAGCAGTACTTC	CASSLVGDHSYEQYF
TRBD2	TRBV13	12	TRBJ2-7	.	TGTGCCAGCTCATTAGCGGGTTACGAGCAGTACTTC	CASSLAGYEQYF
TRBD2	TRBV28	15	TRBJ2-1	.	TGTGCCAGCAAGGCCGCCGCGGGAGGGCTCGATGAGCAGTTCTTC	CASKAAAGGLDEQFF
.	TRBV11-3	16	TRBJ2-1	once	TGTGCCAGCAGCTTAGATCCAACCGGCTCCTACAATGAGCAGTTCTTC	CASSLDPTGSYNEQFF
.	TRBV10-3	14	TRBJ1-2	.	TGTGCCATCAGTGTAGGCGTGGCTCTCTATGGCTACACCTTC	CAISVGVALYGYTF
TRBD2	TRBV28	15	TRBJ2-3	.	TGTGCCAGCATCCCCGTAGCGGGAGTTACAGATACGCAGTATTTT	CASIPVAGVTDTQYF
.	TRBV6-5	14	TRBJ1-1	few	TGTGCCAGCCAGTTACAGAGGGTGAACACTGAAGCTTTCTTT	CASQLQRVNTEAFF
.	TRBV6-1	15	TRBJ2-1	.	TGTGCCAGCCGGACACAGGGAAGTGTGAACAATGAGCAGTTCTTC	CASRTQGSVNNEQFF
TRBD2	TRBV19	18	TRBJ2-3	.	TGTGCCAGTAGTATTTACGCTCCCTCGGGGACTAGTACAGATACGCAGTATTTT	CASSIYAPSGTSTDTQYF
.	TRBV5-1	13	TRBJ2-3	.	TGCGCCAGCAGCTTGGCCGGCACAGATACGCAGTATTTT	CASSLAGTDTQYF
TRBD2	TRBV5-1	15	TRBJ2-1	.	TGCGCCAGCAGCGTCGGGACTAGCCAATTCTCGTGGCAGTTCTTC	CASSVGTSQFSWQFF
.	TRBV6-6	12	TRBJ1-4	.	TGTGCCAGCACAGGTAGCGATGAAAAACTGTTTTTT	CASTGSDEKLFF
TRBD1	TRBV5-6	16	TRBJ1-1	.	TGTGCCAGCAGCTTGGGCGGGGGACAGTTCGGAACTGAAGCTTTCTTT	CASSLGGGQFGTEAFF
.	TRBV28	14	TRBJ2-1	.	TGTGCCAGCAGTACGAGCGGAGGCGGGGATGAGCAGTTCTTC	CASSTSGGGDEQFF
.	TRBV27	14	TRBJ2-1	.	TGTGCCAGCAGTTTCTGGGGTTTGAACAATGAGCAGTTCTTC	CASSFWGLNNEQFF
TRBD1	TRBV5-5	15	TRBJ1-2	.	TGTGCCAGCAGCCCTCATGCGGGACAGGGAAATGGCTACACCTTC	CASSPHAGQGNGYTF
TRBD1	TRBV5-1	14	TRBJ1-2	.	TGCGCCAGCAGCCCTACAGACAGGGGGCTCGGCTACACCTTC	CASSPTDRGLGYTF
.	TRBV7-2	14	TRBJ1-2	.	TGTGCCAGCAGCTTACTTCTACAGGCGGAAGGCTACACCTTC	CASSLLLQAEGYTF
.	TRBV3-1/TRBV3-2	8	TRBJ2-7	once	TGTGCCAGCAACGAGCAGTACTTC	CASNEQYF
.	TRBV6-5	12	TRBJ1-2	.	TGTGCCAGCTGGGGAAGTAGCTATGGCTACACCTTC	CASWGSSYGYTF
TRBD2	TRBV28	14	TRBJ2-7	.	TGTGCCAGCACCCTAGGGACTAGCGGGATACAGCAGTACTTC	CASTLGTSGIQQYF
.	TRBV7-8	17	TRBJ2-2	.	TGTGCCAGCAGCTTAGCGCAGGGGGGCTGGAACACCGGGGAGCTGTTTTTT	CASSLAQGGWNTGELFF
.	TRBV6-5	14	TRBJ1-3	.	TGTGCCAGCAGTTCACCTGGCTCTGGAAACACCATATATTTT	CASSSPGSGNTIYF
.	TRBV19	16	TRBJ2-2	.	TGTGCCAGTAGTATACAAACAGCGGGGAACACCGGGGAGCTGTTTTTT	CASSIQTAGNTGELFF